A single TCR beta chain is shown here with its context. The data were taken from a study of shared clonotypes between healthy human individuals. Into CD45RA+ naive and CD45RA-negative memory subsets, the CD4+ cells were split. Genomic DNA from each subset was divided evenly over several immunoSEQ plates. Authors' processing steps: As immunoSEQ supplied junction-only sequences (without quality scores), filtering differed. TCRdb's copy holds only in-frame clones and misses some; the assay was immunoSEQ multiplex PCR. V, J and clone size were drawn from that table, and D and trimming were deduced from the DNA. The sample lists 2.3 million or so clones, about 92% seen once, with 0.39% in the top ten. The sample comprised naive CD4+ T cells from PBMCs. Indicated subset: CD45RA+ positively selected. The source is a man aged 18 to 29 in good health. Some clones in this sample may be carry-over from other donors' samples.

The CDR3 nucleotides read TGTGCCAGCAGTGAACTTGGTAGCGGAGACGGTAAGACCCAGTACTTC. Translated, it gives CASSELGSGDGKTQYF. The chain has TRBV6-1 and TRBJ2-5, with a possible D match to TRBD2 (6 bases). V lost 2 bases and J lost 6, with 19 bases in between. The CDR3 has 16 residues. Germline V gene sequence: CDR1 MNHNS, CDR2 SASEGT.